This T cell receptor (beta chain) was observed in a study of blood T cell repertoires in COVID-19. Libraries were prepared by immunoSEQ multiplex PCR; TCRdb keeps only in-frame clonotypes and omits some of them. Of about 280,000 clones in the sample, 85% to 90% were seen once. The specimen sequenced was PBMCs or T cells enriched from blood (not recorded which). This TCR was sampled from a woman aged 55-70 years in a cohort exposed to, infected with or recovered from COVID-19 (not recorded which).

The CDR3 sequence: CASSPAGNTEAFF. The CDR3 region has the DNA TGTGCCAGCAGTCCGGCAGGAAACACTGAAGCTTTCTTT. The chain couples TRBV6-5 to TRBJ1-1, with D unclear. Germline V CDR1 and CDR2: MNHEY, SVGAGI. This CDR3 is built from 13 residues. V lost 5 bases and J 2 bases, leaving 9 bases between the germline ends.